What follows describes a single TCR beta chain. Its cognate antigen is unknown. These data are taken from a study of OX40 agonist ivuxolimab in advanced cancers. Study-level points and caveats: Some of the nonresponding patients also showed low levels of normalized T-cell clonal expansion.

Measured with immunoSEQ multiplex PCR; TCRdb has only the in-frame clones, and not every one. The sample has some 77,000 clones, 88% seen once. Trimming took off 6 bases at V and 0 bases at J, with 18 bases between the two ends. Germline V CDR1 and CDR2: SGHTA, FQGTGA. The CDR3 consists of 17 residues. The genes are TRBV7-3 and TRBJ2-1; D may be TRBD2 (6 bases). The receptor's source is an adult with an advanced solid tumor such as melanoma, head and neck, liver or kidney cancer. This specimen consisted of CD4+ or CD8+ T cells sorted from blood, obtained in a trial of the OX40 agonist ivuxolimab. CDR3 coding DNA: TGTGCCAGCAGTCCTCCTACGGGGGTTGGCTCCTACAATGAGCAGTTCTTC. Translated: CASSPPTGVGSYNEQFF.